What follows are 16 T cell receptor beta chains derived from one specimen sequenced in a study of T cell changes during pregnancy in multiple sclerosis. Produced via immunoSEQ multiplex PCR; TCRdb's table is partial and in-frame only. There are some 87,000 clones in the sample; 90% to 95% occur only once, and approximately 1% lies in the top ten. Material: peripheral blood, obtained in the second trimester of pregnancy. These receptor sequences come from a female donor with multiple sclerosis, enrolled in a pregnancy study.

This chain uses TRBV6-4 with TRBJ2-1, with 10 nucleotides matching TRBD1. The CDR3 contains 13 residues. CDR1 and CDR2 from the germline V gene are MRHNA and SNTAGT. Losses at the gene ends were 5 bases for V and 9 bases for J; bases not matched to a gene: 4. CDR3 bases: TGTGCCAGCAGTCGGACAGGGGGGATTGAGCAGTTCTTC. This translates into CASSRTGGIEQFF.

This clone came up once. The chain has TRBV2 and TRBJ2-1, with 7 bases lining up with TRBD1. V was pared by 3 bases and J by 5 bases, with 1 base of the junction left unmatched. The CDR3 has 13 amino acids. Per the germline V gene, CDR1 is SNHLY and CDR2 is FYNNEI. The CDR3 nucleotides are TGTGCCAGCAGTGAGCAGGGGGACAATGAGCAGTTCTTC. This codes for CASSEQGDNEQFF.

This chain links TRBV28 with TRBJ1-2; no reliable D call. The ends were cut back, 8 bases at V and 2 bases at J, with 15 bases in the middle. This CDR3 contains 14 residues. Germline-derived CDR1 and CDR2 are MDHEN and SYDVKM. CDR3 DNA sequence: TGTGCCAGCTTTTCCAACGCGGAAAACTATGGCTACACCTTC. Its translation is CASFSNAENYGYTF.

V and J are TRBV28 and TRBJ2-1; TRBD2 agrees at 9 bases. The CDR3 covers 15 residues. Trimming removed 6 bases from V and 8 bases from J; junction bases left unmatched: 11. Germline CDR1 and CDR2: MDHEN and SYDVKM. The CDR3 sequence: CASRGAGGRVHEQFF. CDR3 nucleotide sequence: TGTGCCAGCAGGGGAGCCGGCGGGAGGGTCCATGAGCAGTTCTTC.

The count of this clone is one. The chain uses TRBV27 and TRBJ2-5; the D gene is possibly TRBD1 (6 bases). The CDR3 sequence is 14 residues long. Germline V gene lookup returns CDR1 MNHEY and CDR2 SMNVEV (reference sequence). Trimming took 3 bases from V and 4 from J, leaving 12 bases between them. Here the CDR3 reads CASSFQGQVETQYF. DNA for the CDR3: TGTGCCAGCAGTTTCCAGGGGCAGGTAGAGACCCAGTACTTC.

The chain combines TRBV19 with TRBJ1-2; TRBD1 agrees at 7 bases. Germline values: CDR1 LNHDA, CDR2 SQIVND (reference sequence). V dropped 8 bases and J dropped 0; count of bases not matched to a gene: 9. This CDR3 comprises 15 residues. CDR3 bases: TGTGCCAGTTGGACGCCGGGACAGCCTAACTATGGCTACACCTTC. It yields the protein CASWTPGQPNYGYTF.

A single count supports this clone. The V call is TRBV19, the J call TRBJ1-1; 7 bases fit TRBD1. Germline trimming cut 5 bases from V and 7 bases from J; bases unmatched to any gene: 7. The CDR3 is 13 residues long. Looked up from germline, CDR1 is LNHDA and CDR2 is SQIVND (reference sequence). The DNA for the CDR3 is TGTGCCAGTAGTCCCGGGGACAGCCTTGAAGCTTTCTTT. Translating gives CASSPGDSLEAFF.

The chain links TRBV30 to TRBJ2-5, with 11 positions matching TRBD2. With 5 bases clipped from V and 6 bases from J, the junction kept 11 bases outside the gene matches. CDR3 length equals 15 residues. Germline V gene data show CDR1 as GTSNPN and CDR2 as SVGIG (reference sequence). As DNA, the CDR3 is TGTGCCTGGTCCGGGACTAGCGGATCTCTGAAGACCCAGTACTTC. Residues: CAWSGTSGSLKTQYF.

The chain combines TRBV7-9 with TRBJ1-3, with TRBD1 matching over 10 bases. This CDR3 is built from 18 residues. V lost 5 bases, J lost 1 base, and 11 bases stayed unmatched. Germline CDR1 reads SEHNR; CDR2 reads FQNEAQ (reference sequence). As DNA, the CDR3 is TGTGCCAGCAGCAGGACAGGGGGGGCCCTAGGGTCTGGAAACACCATATATTTT. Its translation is CASSRTGGALGSGNTIYF.

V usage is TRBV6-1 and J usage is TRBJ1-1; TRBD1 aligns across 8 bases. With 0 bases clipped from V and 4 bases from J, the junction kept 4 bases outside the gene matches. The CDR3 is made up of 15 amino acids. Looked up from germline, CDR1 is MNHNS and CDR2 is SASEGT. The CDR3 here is CASSEARQGSTEAFF. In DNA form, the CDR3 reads TGTGCCAGCAGTGAAGCCCGACAGGGGAGCACTGAAGCTTTCTTT.

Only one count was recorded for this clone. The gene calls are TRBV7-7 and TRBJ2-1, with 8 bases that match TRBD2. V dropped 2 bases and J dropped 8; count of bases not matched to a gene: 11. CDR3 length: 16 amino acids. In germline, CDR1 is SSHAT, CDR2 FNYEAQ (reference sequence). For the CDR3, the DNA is TGTGCCAGCAGCTTAATAGGGGCGGGAGGAGGTGATGAGCAGTTCTTC. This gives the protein CASSLIGAGGGDEQFF. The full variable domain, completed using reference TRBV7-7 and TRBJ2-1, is GAGVSQSPRYKVTKRGQDVTLRCDPISSHATLYWYQQALGQGPEFLTYFNYEAQPDKSGLPSDRFSAERPEGSISTLTIQRTEQRDSAMYRCASSLIGAGGGDEQFFGPGTRLTVL.

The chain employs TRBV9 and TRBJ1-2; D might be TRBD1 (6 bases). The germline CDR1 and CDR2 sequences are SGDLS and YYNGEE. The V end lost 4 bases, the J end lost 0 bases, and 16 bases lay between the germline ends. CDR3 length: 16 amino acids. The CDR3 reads CASSPPRTAPNYGYTF. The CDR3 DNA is TGTGCCAGCAGCCCCCCGAGGACAGCCCCTAACTATGGCTACACCTTC.

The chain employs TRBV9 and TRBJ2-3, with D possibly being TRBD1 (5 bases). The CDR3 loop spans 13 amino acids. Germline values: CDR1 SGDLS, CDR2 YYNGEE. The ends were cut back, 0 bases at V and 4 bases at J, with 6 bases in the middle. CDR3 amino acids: CASSVEGADTQYF. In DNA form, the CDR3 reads TGTGCCAGCAGCGTAGAAGGGGCAGATACGCAGTATTTT.

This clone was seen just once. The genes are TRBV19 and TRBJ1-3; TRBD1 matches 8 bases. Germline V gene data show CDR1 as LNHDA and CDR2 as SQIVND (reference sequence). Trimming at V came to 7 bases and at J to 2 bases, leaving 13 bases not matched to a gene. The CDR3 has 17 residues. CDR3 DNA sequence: TGTGCCAGTACTCGTCCCGGGACAGGACCAACTGGAAACACCATATATTTT. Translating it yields CASTRPGTGPTGNTIYF.

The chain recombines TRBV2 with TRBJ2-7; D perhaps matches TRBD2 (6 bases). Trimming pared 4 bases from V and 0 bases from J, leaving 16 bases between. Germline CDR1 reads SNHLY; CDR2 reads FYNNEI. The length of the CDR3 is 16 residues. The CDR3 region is CASSGLSGVISYEQYF. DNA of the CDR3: TGTGCCAGCAGTGGCCTGTCGGGGGTAATCTCCTACGAGCAGTACTTC.

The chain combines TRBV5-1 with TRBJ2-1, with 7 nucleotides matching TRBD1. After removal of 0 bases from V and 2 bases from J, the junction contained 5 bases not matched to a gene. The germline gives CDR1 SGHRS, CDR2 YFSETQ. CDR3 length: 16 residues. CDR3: CASSLGRQGPYNEQFF. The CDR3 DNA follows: TGCGCCAGCAGCTTGGGACGACAGGGCCCCTACAATGAGCAGTTCTTC.